The subject of this entry is one T cell receptor beta chain. The target antigen is unknown. Other nucleotide sequences from this sample produce the same CDR3. V was shortened by 2 bases and J by 7 bases, with 7 bases between the two germline ends. The germline gives CDR1 KGHDR, CDR2 SFDVKD. The CDR3 covers 12 residues. Treatment denoted: some 20 received Ad26.COV2.S at low or high dose, single or two shots; five or six received placebo; per-sample allocation not given. Each sample was drawn 63 days after the first injection (of vaccine or placebo). The entry originates in a study of Ad26.COV2.S vaccination and SARS-CoV-2 variants. Study context: Donor had been placed in the Ad26.COV2.S arm of the COV1001 trial. Ad26.COV2.S shots went into the muscle once or twice, 56 days apart. Whole-study findings and limits: Measurement of non-spike TCR breadth gave similar results in vaccine and placebo recipients.

This table comes from immunoSEQ multiplex PCR, and its TCRdb copy is limited to in-frame clones, with some not included. Here the sample spans 430,000 or so clones, roughly 89% being singletons. The sequenced sample was peripheral blood, obtained in a trial of Ad26.COV2.S vaccine versus placebo. This receptor was obtained from a person between 18 and 65 years old who received the Ad26.COV2.S COVID-19 vaccine or a placebo. The rearrangement uses TRBV24-1 and TRBJ1-2; D is unresolved. CDR3 in amino acids: CATSDSRGGYTF. The CDR3 DNA reads as TGTGCCACCAGTGATTCCCGGGGTGGCTACACCTTC.